Listed below are T cell receptor beta chains from one sample, sequenced in a study of blood T cell repertoires in COVID-19. Profiled with immunoSEQ multiplex PCR; TCRdb holds only in-frame clones, not every one. The sample has approximately 61,000 clones; about 80% are singletons. The sample taken for sequencing was peripheral blood. The receptors were sampled from a man over 45 with COVID-19, enrolled during active disease. CDR3s include the opening cysteine and the closing phenylalanine or tryptophan. The D gene is left open where the match is weak. Clone sizes are given selectively: once, few, many, or a class where the clone is expanded.

TRBJ1-1 | 15 | TRBV7-8 | . | few | TGTGCCAGCAGCTTAGTACACAGGGTGGAGGCTGAAGCTTTCTTT | CASSLVHRVEAEAFF
TRBJ2-2 | 16 | TRBV28 | TRBD1 | . | TGTGCCAGCAGTTTAAGGGACAGTCATCTCACCGGGGAGCTGTTTTTT | CASSLRDSHLTGELFF
TRBJ2-7 | 14 | TRBV19 | TRBD1 | . | TGTGCCAGTAGTCCCAACAGGGGCCCGGGCAAGCAGTACTTC | CASSPNRGPGKQYF
TRBJ1-5 | 15 | TRBV6-5 | TRBD1 | . | TGTGCCAGCAGTAAGCTGACAGGGGGCAGCCAGCCCCAGCATTTT | CASSKLTGGSQPQHF
TRBJ2-3 | 15 | TRBV11-2 | TRBD2 | . | TGTGCCAGCAGCTTTCGAGGCGGGAGGGCAGATACGCAGTATTTT | CASSFRGGRADTQYF
TRBJ2-7 | 14 | TRBV11-3 | . | . | TGTGCCAGCAGCTTAGAGCAGGGATCGGTGGAGCAGTACTTC | CASSLEQGSVEQYF
TRBJ2-4 | 14 | TRBV28 | . | few | TGTGCCAGCAGTCCCCCGGGGGATCGGAACATTCAGTACTTC | CASSPPGDRNIQYF
TRBJ2-6 | 16 | TRBV25-1 | . | . | TGTGCCAGCAGTGATGTTGGCCTCTCTGGGGCCAACGTCCTGACTTTC | CASSDVGLSGANVLTF
TRBJ2-1 | 17 | TRBV4-1 | TRBD2 | . | TGCGCCAGCAGCCAAGATGAGGCTAGCGGGTTCTACAATGAGCAGTTCTTC | CASSQDEASGFYNEQFF
TRBJ2-7 | 16 | TRBV28 | TRBD2 | . | TGTGCCAGCAGTTTAAGTCTAGCGGAGTCTACCTACGAGCAGTACTTC | CASSLSLAESTYEQYF
TRBJ2-1 | 17 | TRBV6-6 | TRBD1 | . | TGTGCCAGCAGTCTCCGGACAGGGGGCGCTTTATACAATGAGCAGTTCTTC | CASSLRTGGALYNEQFF
TRBJ2-3 | 16 | TRBV24-1 | . | . | TGTGCCACCAGTGATCCCAGTGGCGGAAACACAGATACGCAGTATTTT | CATSDPSGGNTDTQYF
TRBJ2-2 | 15 | TRBV4-1 | TRBD2 | . | TGCGCCAGCAGCCAAGCGGGACTACCGCCCGGGGAGCTGTTTTTT | CASSQAGLPPGELFF
TRBJ1-5 | 13 | TRBV6-5 | TRBD1 | . | TGTGCCACCCGGACAGGGGAATATCAGCCCCAGCATTTT | CATRTGEYQPQHF
TRBJ1-2 | 13 | TRBV4-2 | . | . | TGTGCCAGCAGCCAAGACAGGGTCTATGGCTACACCTTC | CASSQDRVYGYTF
TRBJ2-5 | 16 | TRBV9 | . | . | TGTGCCAGCAGCGCCGCTCGGACAGCCGGGAGGGAGACCCAGTACTTC | CASSAARTAGRETQYF
TRBJ2-5 | 12 | TRBV7-2 | . | . | TGTGCCAGCAGCTTACAGGTTGAGACCCAGTACTTC | CASSLQVETQYF
TRBJ2-5 | 15 | TRBV14 | TRBD1 | once | TGTGCCAGCAGCCACTACAGGGGGCAGGGGGAGACCCAGTACTTC | CASSHYRGQGETQYF
TRBJ2-1 | 14 | TRBV5-1 | . | . | TGCGCCAGCAGCCACGGTTCGGGGTACAATGAGCAGTTCTTC | CASSHGSGYNEQFF
TRBJ2-3 | 14 | TRBV15 | . | . | TGTGCCACCAGCAGAGTCCTGAGCACAGATACGCAGTATTTT | CATSRVLSTDTQYF
TRBJ2-7 | 13 | TRBV6-5 | . | . | TGTGCCAGCAGTTACGATAGCACTTACGAGCAGTACTTC | CASSYDSTYEQYF
TRBJ2-7 | 15 | TRBV5-1 | TRBD2 | . | TGCGCCAGCAGCTCCATGGCGGGAGGGCGGCCTGAGCAGTACTTC | CASSSMAGGRPEQYF
TRBJ2-1 | 16 | TRBV6-1 | TRBD2 | . | TGTGCCAGCAGTGAATCGGAAGGTAGCGGGAGTAATGAGCAGTTCTTC | CASSESEGSGSNEQFF
TRBJ1-5 | 19 | TRBV11-2 | TRBD1 | . | TGTGCCAGCAGCTTAGTGAATGGGACAGGGGGCCTGGAAAATCAGCCCCAGCATTTT | CASSLVNGTGGLENQPQHF
TRBJ1-4 | 14 | TRBV6-5 | . | . | TGTGCCAGTGGTAGGGGCGGGGGAAATGAAAAACTGTTTTTT | CASGRGGGNEKLFF
TRBJ2-2 | 16 | TRBV6-5 | TRBD2 | . | TGTGCCAGCAGTTACACCCGGGACTACTCTGCCGGGGAGCTGTTTTTT | CASSYTRDYSAGELFF
TRBJ2-1 | 17 | TRBV6-4 | TRBD2 | once | TGTGCCAGCAGTGCTGGAGCGGGAGGCCCCATAGACAATGAGCAGTTCTTC | CASSAGAGGPIDNEQFF
TRBJ2-7 | 12 | TRBV2 | . | . | TGTGCCAGCAGTGGGCAGACCTACGAGCAGTACTTC | CASSGQTYEQYF
TRBJ2-3 | 14 | TRBV6-5 | . | . | TGTGCCAGCAGCCTTCCCGGGAGCACAGATACGCAGTATTTT | CASSLPGSTDTQYF
TRBJ1-2 | 12 | TRBV18 | . | . | TGTGCCAGCTCAGATCGTCAGCGGGGCTACACCTTC | CASSDRQRGYTF
TRBJ1-1 | 13 | TRBV28 | . | . | TGTGCCAGCAGTAACCAGGGCCCAGCGGGAGCTTTCTTT | CASSNQGPAGAFF
TRBJ2-7 | 14 | TRBV6-1 | TRBD1 | . | TGTGCCAGCAGTGAAAGACAGGGGGCCTACGAGCAGTACTTC | CASSERQGAYEQYF